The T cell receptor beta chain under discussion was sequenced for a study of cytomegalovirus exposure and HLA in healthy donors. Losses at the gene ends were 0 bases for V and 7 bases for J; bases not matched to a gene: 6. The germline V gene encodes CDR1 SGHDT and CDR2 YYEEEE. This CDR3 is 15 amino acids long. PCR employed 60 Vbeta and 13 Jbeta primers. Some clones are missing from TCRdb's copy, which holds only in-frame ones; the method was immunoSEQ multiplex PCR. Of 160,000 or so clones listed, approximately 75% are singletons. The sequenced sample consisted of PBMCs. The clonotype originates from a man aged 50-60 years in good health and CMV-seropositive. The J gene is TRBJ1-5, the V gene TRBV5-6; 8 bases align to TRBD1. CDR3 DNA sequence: TGTGCCAGCAGCTTGGGGACAGGGACGGGGCAGCCCCAGCATTTT. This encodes CASSLGTGTGQPQHF.